One and the same sample provided the 18 T cell receptor beta chains below, sequenced in a study of cytomegalovirus exposure and HLA in healthy donors. The PCR was carried out with 60 Vbeta primers and 13 Jbeta primers. TCRdb's copy holds only in-frame clones and misses some; the assay was immunoSEQ multiplex PCR. Altogether about 200,000 clones are present, roughly 80% being singletons, with the ten largest covering roughly 2.5%. The sample taken for sequencing was PBMCs. The receptors shown here come from a woman between 40 and 55 years old in good health and CMV-seronegative.

This rearrangement joins TRBV7-6 to TRBJ1-1; D is unresolved. Germline-derived CDR1 and CDR2 are SGHVS and FNYEAQ. The CDR3 is 14 amino acids. Trimming shortened V by 1 base and J by 1 base, and 7 bases separated the two germline ends. CDR3: CASSLGVANTEAFF. CDR3 DNA sequence: TGTGCCAGCAGCTTAGGTGTAGCGAACACTGAAGCTTTCTTT.

The J gene is TRBJ2-1, the V gene TRBV30, with a tentative D call TRBD2 (5 bases). V was pared by 2 bases and J by 10 bases, with 9 bases between. The CDR3 has 11 amino acids. Germline V gene sequence: CDR1 GTSNPN, CDR2 SVGIG (reference sequence). The CDR3 sequence is CAWSPGIEQFF. The CDR3 coding sequence is TGTGCCTGGAGTCCCGGGATCGAGCAGTTCTTC. The full variable domain, its missing parts supplied by reference TRBV30 and TRBJ2-1, is SQTIHQWPATLVQPVGSPLSLECTVEGTSNPNLYWYRQAAGRGLQLLFYSVGIGQISSEVPQNLSASRPQDRQFILSSKKLLLSDSGFYLCAWSPGIEQFFGPGTRLTVL.

This rearrangement joins TRBV5-1 to TRBJ2-1; 8 nucleotides agree with TRBD1. The CDR3 is 14 amino acids. Trimming removed 4 bases from V and 6 bases from J; junction bases left unmatched: 6. Germline V lookup: CDR1 SGHRS, CDR2 YFSETQ. CDR3 sequence: CASSRQDRANEQFF. The CDR3 bases are TGCGCCAGCAGCCGCCAGGACAGGGCCAATGAGCAGTTCTTC. Full variable domain (remainder filled in from reference TRBV5-1 and TRBJ2-1): KAGVTQTPRYLIKTRGQQVTLSCSPISGHRSVSWYQQTPGQGLQFLFEYFSETQRNKGNFPGRFSGRQFSNSRSEMNVSTLELGDSALYLCASSRQDRANEQFFGPGTRLTVL.

The J gene is TRBJ2-1, the V gene TRBV10-1, with 10 bases identical to TRBD2. Germline V gene data show CDR1 as WNHNN and CDR2 as SYGVQD (reference sequence). The V and J ends lost 3 bases and 7 bases, in that order; junction bases with no gene match: 9. This CDR3 spans 16 amino acids. The CDR3 spells CASSDGASGSGNEQFF. CDR3 sequence (DNA): TGCGCCAGCAGTGATGGCGCTAGCGGGAGCGGGAATGAGCAGTTCTTC.

This sequence joins TRBV6-1 and TRBJ2-2; no clear D gene. The CDR3 loop spans 12 amino acids. Deletions cut 5 bases from V and 3 bases from J, with 4 bases between. Germline CDR1 is MNHNS and CDR2 is SASEGT. The CDR3 region is CASSQYTGELFF. The CDR3 coding sequence is TGTGCCAGCAGTCAATACACCGGGGAGCTGTTTTTT.

The chain carries TRBV6-1 and TRBJ2-4; the D gene is possibly TRBD2 (6 bases). The CDR3 consists of 16 residues. Looked up from germline, CDR1 is MNHNS and CDR2 is SASEGT. The ends were cut back, 2 bases at V and 1 base at J, with 12 bases in the middle. The CDR3 is CASSELMEGAKNIQYF. Here the CDR3 DNA reads TGTGCCAGCAGTGAATTGATGGAGGGGGCCAAAAACATTCAGTACTTC.

The chain has TRBV5-5 and TRBJ2-7; 11 bases fit TRBD1. V gave up 2 bases and J gave up 3 bases; unmatched junction bases: 4. Germline CDR1 SGHKS, CDR2 YYEKEE (reference sequence). The CDR3 loop spans 15 amino acids. Here the CDR3 DNA reads TGTGCCAGCAGCTTTCGGGACAGGGGGGACTACGAGCAGTACTTC. Its translation is CASSFRDRGDYEQYF.

This chain uses TRBV6-1 with TRBJ1-2; D is perhaps TRBD1 (5 bases). This CDR3 spans 16 amino acids. Germline V gene data show CDR1 as MNHNS and CDR2 as SASEGT. Trimming shortened V by 3 bases and J by 5 bases, and 19 bases separated the two germline ends. CDR3 sequence (DNA): TGTGCCAGCAGTGACTACTTTTCCGACAGCTTATATGGCTACACCTTC. Translated: CASSDYFSDSLYGYTF.

The chain carries TRBV27 and TRBJ1-1; 11 bases match TRBD1. The length of the CDR3 is 17 residues. The trim removed 4 bases at V and 4 bases at J, leaving 11 bases unmatched. CDR1 is MNHEY and CDR2 is SMNVEV in the germline V gene (reference sequence). The CDR3 coding sequence is TGTGCCAGCAGTTCCTCCGGGACAGGGGGTGGGGGCACTGAAGCTTTCTTT. This gives the protein CASSSSGTGGGGTEAFF.

The chain employs TRBV28 and TRBJ2-1; the D gene is possibly TRBD1 (5 bases). This CDR3 has 15 amino acids. Germline V gives CDR1 MDHEN, CDR2 SYDVKM. V shed 6 bases and J shed 8 bases, with 20 bases lying between them. The CDR3 sequence is CASRGNWGPQDEQFF. CDR3 nucleotide sequence: TGTGCCAGCAGGGGAAACTGGGGCCCCCAAGATGAGCAGTTCTTC. The variable domain in full, with the rest retrieved from reference TRBV28 and TRBJ2-1, is DVKVTQSSRYLVKRTGEKVFLECVQDMDHENMFWYRQDPGLGLRLIYFSYDVKMKEKGDIPEGYSVSREKKERFSLILESASTNQTSMYLCASRGNWGPQDEQFFGPGTRLTVL.

V and J are TRBV18 and TRBJ2-7; D unresolved. CDR3 length: 15 amino acids. Germline loops: CDR1 KGHSH, CDR2 LQKENI. V lost 3 bases and J 6 bases, leaving 18 bases between the germline ends. This chain's CDR3 is CASSPSVLSPLEQYF. The CDR3 DNA is TGTGCCAGCTCACCTTCGGTCCTCTCTCCACTCGAGCAGTACTTC.

The chain links TRBV7-2 to TRBJ2-1; TRBD2 might be the D (6 bases). V was cut by 1 base and J by 7 bases, with 14 bases left in between. The CDR3 has 15 amino acids. Germline V CDR1 and CDR2: SGHTA, FQGNSA. CDR3 sequence reads: CASSLVLRGSNEQFF. DNA for the CDR3: TGTGCCAGCAGCTTAGTACTTCGGGGGTCGAATGAGCAGTTCTTC.

V gene TRBV30 combines with J gene TRBJ1-2; D remains unclear. From germline, CDR1 is GTSNPN and CDR2 SVGIG (reference sequence). CDR3 length: 13 residues. V lost 4 bases and J 3 bases, leaving 12 bases between the germline ends. The CDR3, as DNA: TGTGCCTGGATTAAGAGGGCCGACTATGGCTACACCTTC. As protein: CAWIKRADYGYTF.

The V and J genes are TRBV27 and TRBJ2-7; D is unresolved. The CDR3 is 14 amino acids. Germline V gene lookup returns CDR1 MNHEY and CDR2 SMNVEV (reference sequence). With 3 bases removed from V and 4 bases from J, the gap between germline ends came to 13 bases. CDR3 sequence: CASSLIDTVYEQYF. CDR3 nucleotide sequence: TGTGCCAGCAGTTTGATTGACACTGTTTACGAGCAGTACTTC.

The rearrangement joins TRBV7-2 to TRBJ2-3; 9 nucleotides line up with TRBD1. Germline V gene data show CDR1 as SGHTA and CDR2 as FQGNSA. The CDR3 is 16 amino acids. Germline trimming cut 5 bases from V and 0 bases from J; bases unmatched to any gene: 6. As DNA, the CDR3 is TGTGCCAGCAGCCCGCTGGGGACAGGGAGCACAGATACGCAGTATTTT. Protein product: CASSPLGTGSTDTQYF.

This sequence joins TRBV27 and TRBJ2-4; perhaps TRBD2 as D (6 bases). This CDR3 comprises 16 residues. Germline loops: CDR1 MNHEY, CDR2 SMNVEV (reference sequence). Trimming removed 4 bases at V and 0 bases at J, with 13 bases between. Here the CDR3 DNA reads TGTGCCAGCAGTTCACAAATGGGACTAGCCAAAAACATTCAGTACTTC. Protein sequence: CASSSQMGLAKNIQYF.

This clone was seen just once. The V gene is TRBV2, the J gene TRBJ2-5; 11 nucleotides line up with TRBD1. The CDR3 totals 12 residues. The V and J ends lost 6 bases and 12 bases, in that order; junction bases with no gene match: 6. CDR1 and CDR2 (germline): SNHLY, FYNNEI. CDR3 region: CASSEGQGVKYF. CDR3 DNA: TGTGCCAGCAGCGAGGGACAGGGGGTTAAGTACTTC.

This clone was found a few times. V gene TRBV7-9 combines with J gene TRBJ1-1; D might be TRBD1 (6 bases). The V and J ends lost 10 bases and 3 bases respectively, with 9 bases between them. This CDR3 is built from 11 residues. The germline CDR1 and CDR2 sequences are SEHNR and FQNEAQ (reference sequence). CDR3 residues: CAIGGHTEAFF. The CDR3 region has the DNA TGTGCCATCGGGGGGCACACTGAAGCTTTCTTT.